This T cell receptor (beta chain) was sequenced during a study of blood T cell repertoires in COVID-19. Looking at the study overall: The samples span acute and convalescent COVID-19 from the United States, Italy and Spain.

A note on this clone: Other DNA sequences within the sample encode an identical CDR3.

Here immunoSEQ multiplex PCR was the method, and the copy in TCRdb shows in-frame clones only, minus some. The top ten hold 4.5% to 5.5% of the sample, which has approximately 140,000 clones, approximately 84% seen once. Between the trimmed V and J ends, which lost 0 bases and 2 bases, there was a span of 7 bases. This CDR3 comprises 14 residues. Germline V gives CDR1 LGHNA, CDR2 YSLEER. The chain joins TRBV4-3 to TRBJ1-1; a possible D gene is TRBD1 (6 bases). Sequencing used PBMCs or T cells enriched from blood (not recorded which). This sequence originates from a man aged 35 to 55 with acute COVID-19. The CDR3 is CASSQETGNTEAFF. The CDR3 nucleotides read TGCGCCAGCAGCCAAGAGACAGGTAACACTGAAGCTTTCTTT.